These T cell receptor beta chains were read from a single sample in a study of cytomegalovirus exposure and HLA in healthy donors. Clones were read by immunoSEQ multiplex PCR, and TCRdb kept only the in-frame ones, dropping some. The sample yields 150,000 to 200,000 clones, around 80% seen once. Specimen: PBMCs. These receptors all come from a woman between 45 and 65 years old in good health and CMV-seronegative. CDR3s include the opening cysteine and the closing phenylalanine or tryptophan. A D gene is named only where the DNA matches it firmly. Clone size is shown for a subset of rows, as once, few, many or a class of expanded clone.

abundance: NA
j_gene: TRBJ2-3
v_gene: TRBV5-1
d_gene: TRBD2
CDR3nt: TGCGCCAGCAGCTTGGCGACTAGCTTCACAGATACGCAGTATTTT
CDR3aa: CASSLATSFTDTQYF

abundance: NA
j_gene: TRBJ2-1
v_gene: TRBV12-5
d_gene: NA
CDR3nt: TGTGCTAGTGGTTTGGTACTAGGCTATCCCAGCTCCTACAATGAGCAGTTCTTC
CDR3aa: CASGLVLGYPSSYNEQFF

abundance: few
j_gene: TRBJ1-5
v_gene: TRBV2
d_gene: NA
CDR3nt: TGTGCCAGCACTCGCTGGTCAGGGAATGGCAATCAGCCCCAGCATTTT
CDR3aa: CASTRWSGNGNQPQHF

abundance: NA
j_gene: TRBJ2-7
v_gene: TRBV11-2
d_gene: NA
CDR3nt: TGTGCCAGCAGCTTAGGCGGAACCTCCTACGAGCAGTACTTC
CDR3aa: CASSLGGTSYEQYF

abundance: once
j_gene: TRBJ2-1
v_gene: TRBV7-2
d_gene: NA
CDR3nt: TGTGCCAGCAGCGCACCGGGACACTTAGTGCAGTTCTTC
CDR3aa: CASSAPGHLVQFF

abundance: NA
j_gene: TRBJ2-7
v_gene: TRBV19
d_gene: TRBD1
CDR3nt: TGTGCCTCCCGCGAGACAGGGGCTGCTGTGCAGTACTTC
CDR3aa: CASRETGAAVQYF

abundance: NA
j_gene: TRBJ2-1
v_gene: TRBV7-8
d_gene: TRBD2
CDR3nt: TGTGCCAGCAGCTTAGGAGCGGGACTAGCGGCCAATGAGCAGTTCTTC
CDR3aa: CASSLGAGLAANEQFF

abundance: NA
j_gene: TRBJ1-5
v_gene: TRBV18
d_gene: TRBD1
CDR3nt: TGTGCCAGCTCACTCTACGGACAGGGCCAGCCCCAGCATTTT
CDR3aa: CASSLYGQGQPQHF

abundance: NA
j_gene: TRBJ2-7
v_gene: TRBV11-2
d_gene: NA
CDR3nt: TGTGCCAGCAGCTTAGGATGGACAGTCCAGACCTACGAGCAGTACTTC
CDR3aa: CASSLGWTVQTYEQYF

abundance: NA
j_gene: TRBJ2-3
v_gene: TRBV9
d_gene: TRBD2
CDR3nt: TGTGCCAGCAGCGTAGACGAGCGGGGGGGCCGTGATACGCAGTATTTT
CDR3aa: CASSVDERGGRDTQYF

abundance: NA
j_gene: TRBJ1-3
v_gene: TRBV28
d_gene: NA
CDR3nt: TGTGCCAGCAGTCTACAGATTAGCTCTGGAAACACCATATATTTT
CDR3aa: CASSLQISSGNTIYF

abundance: NA
j_gene: TRBJ1-1
v_gene: TRBV18
d_gene: NA
CDR3nt: TGTGCCAGCTCACCAGATAGTACCGAAGCTTTCTTT
CDR3aa: CASSPDSTEAFF

abundance: few
j_gene: TRBJ2-1
v_gene: TRBV2
d_gene: TRBD2
CDR3nt: TGTGCCAGCAAAGCGGGACCCATGAATGAGCAGTTCTTC
CDR3aa: CASKAGPMNEQFF

abundance: NA
j_gene: TRBJ2-5
v_gene: TRBV7-8
d_gene: TRBD1
CDR3nt: TGTGCCAGCAGCTTAGCTGGGACAGTCGAGACCCAGTACTTC
CDR3aa: CASSLAGTVETQYF

abundance: once
j_gene: TRBJ1-1
v_gene: TRBV9
d_gene: TRBD1
CDR3nt: TGTGCCAGCAGCACGACAGGGATGAACACTGAAGCTTTCTTT
CDR3aa: CASSTTGMNTEAFF

abundance: NA
j_gene: TRBJ2-7
v_gene: TRBV29-1
d_gene: NA
CDR3nt: TGCAGCGTTCTCTGGAGCTCCTACGAGCAGTACTTC
CDR3aa: CSVLWSSYEQYF

abundance: NA
j_gene: TRBJ2-7
v_gene: TRBV7-2
d_gene: TRBD1
CDR3nt: TGTGCCAGCAGCTTAAGTCGGGACAGGGTCTACGAGCAGTACTTC
CDR3aa: CASSLSRDRVYEQYF

abundance: NA
j_gene: TRBJ2-5
v_gene: TRBV5-1
d_gene: TRBD2
CDR3nt: TGCGCCAGCAGCTTGGCCCCTAGCGGGGGGCAAGAGACCCAGTACTTC
CDR3aa: CASSLAPSGGQETQYF

abundance: NA
j_gene: TRBJ2-2
v_gene: TRBV6-5
d_gene: NA
CDR3nt: TGTGCCAGCAGGGACAGCCCGAACACCGGGGAGCTGTTTTTT
CDR3aa: CASRDSPNTGELFF

abundance: NA
j_gene: TRBJ2-7
v_gene: TRBV28
d_gene: NA
CDR3nt: TGTGCCAGCAGTTCAGCGGCGGAGGAGGCCTACGAGCAGTACTTC
CDR3aa: CASSSAAEEAYEQYF

abundance: NA
j_gene: TRBJ1-2
v_gene: TRBV5-1
d_gene: TRBD1
CDR3nt: TGCGCCAGCAGCTTGGGAACGGGACAGGGATATGGCTACACCTTC
CDR3aa: CASSLGTGQGYGYTF

abundance: NA
j_gene: TRBJ2-1
v_gene: TRBV7-7
d_gene: NA
CDR3nt: TGTGCTAGCAGCTTAGATGGCGGGGGCCCATACAATGAGCAGTTCTTC
CDR3aa: CASSLDGGGPYNEQFF

abundance: few
j_gene: TRBJ2-2
v_gene: TRBV7-9
d_gene: TRBD2
CDR3nt: TGTGCCAGCAGCCTCCTCTTAGGCCGAGCGGGGAAGCACACCGGGGAGCTGTTTTTT
CDR3aa: CASSLLLGRAGKHTGELFF

abundance: few
j_gene: TRBJ2-7
v_gene: TRBV6-6
d_gene: TRBD1
CDR3nt: TGTGCCAGCAGTCAGGGACAGGGGATTTCCTACGAGCAGTACTTC
CDR3aa: CASSQGQGISYEQYF

abundance: NA
j_gene: TRBJ2-4
v_gene: TRBV2
d_gene: TRBD1
CDR3nt: TGTGCCAGCAGGGACAGGGAAGCCATTCAGTACTTC
CDR3aa: CASRDREAIQYF

abundance: NA
j_gene: TRBJ1-2
v_gene: TRBV5-1
d_gene: TRBD1
CDR3nt: TGCGCCAGCAGCTTGGCTGGACAGGGAGAGGGCTACACCTTC
CDR3aa: CASSLAGQGEGYTF

abundance: NA
j_gene: TRBJ2-1
v_gene: TRBV11-3
d_gene: TRBD2
CDR3nt: TGTGCCAGCAGCTTAGGGACTAGCGGGGCTAATGAGCAGTTCTTC
CDR3aa: CASSLGTSGANEQFF

abundance: NA
j_gene: TRBJ1-2
v_gene: TRBV29-1
d_gene: NA
CDR3nt: TGCAGCGTTGAAGCCCCTGAGGAGGGGCGAAGTGATGGCTACACCTTC
CDR3aa: CSVEAPEEGRSDGYTF

abundance: NA
j_gene: TRBJ2-2
v_gene: TRBV30
d_gene: TRBD1
CDR3nt: TGTGCGCGAGCCAGACAGGGCGCGAACACCGGGGAGCTGTTTTTT
CDR3aa: CARARQGANTGELFF

abundance: NA
j_gene: TRBJ2-2
v_gene: TRBV5-1
d_gene: NA
CDR3nt: TGCGCCAGCAGCCCGGCGGAGGGGTGGACCGGGGAGCTGTTTTTT
CDR3aa: CASSPAEGWTGELFF

abundance: once
j_gene: TRBJ1-1
v_gene: TRBV18
d_gene: NA
CDR3nt: TGTGCCAGCTCACGCACCGAGCGGACTGAAGCTTTCTTT
CDR3aa: CASSRTERTEAFF

abundance: NA
j_gene: TRBJ2-2
v_gene: TRBV28
d_gene: TRBD1
CDR3nt: TGTGCCAGCAGTTCAATAGGACAGGTGAACACCGGGGAGCTGTTTTTT
CDR3aa: CASSSIGQVNTGELFF

abundance: few
j_gene: TRBJ2-1
v_gene: TRBV28
d_gene: NA
CDR3nt: TGTGCCAGCCGGGGATCCTACAATGAGCAGTTCTTC
CDR3aa: CASRGSYNEQFF

abundance: NA
j_gene: TRBJ1-4
v_gene: TRBV18
d_gene: TRBD1
CDR3nt: TGTGCCAGCTCACGGGACAGGCATGAAAAACTGTTTTTT
CDR3aa: CASSRDRHEKLFF

abundance: NA
j_gene: TRBJ2-7
v_gene: TRBV19
d_gene: TRBD1
CDR3nt: TGTGCCAGTAGTGCCCAACAGGGGGCCTACGAGCAGTACTTC
CDR3aa: CASSAQQGAYEQYF

abundance: NA
j_gene: TRBJ1-2
v_gene: TRBV25-1
d_gene: NA
CDR3nt: TGTGCCAGCAGTGATCCGGGAAAGAACTATGGCTACACCTTC
CDR3aa: CASSDPGKNYGYTF

abundance: NA
j_gene: TRBJ2-7
v_gene: TRBV28
d_gene: TRBD1
CDR3nt: TGTGCCAGCAGTTTTATGGGGACAGGGCGCAACGAGCAGTACTTC
CDR3aa: CASSFMGTGRNEQYF

abundance: NA
j_gene: TRBJ1-3
v_gene: TRBV10-3
d_gene: NA
CDR3nt: TGTGCCATCAGTCCGGTGACAGGCCGCTCTGGAAACACCATATATTTT
CDR3aa: CAISPVTGRSGNTIYF

abundance: NA
j_gene: TRBJ2-7
v_gene: TRBV5-6
d_gene: TRBD1
CDR3nt: TGTGCCAGCGGCACCCGGGACAGGGGTGGCGAGCAGTACTTC
CDR3aa: CASGTRDRGGEQYF

abundance: NA
j_gene: TRBJ2-2
v_gene: TRBV2
d_gene: NA
CDR3nt: TGTGCCAGCAGGGAGGGGGGGCCGGGGGAGCTGTTTTTT
CDR3aa: CASREGGPGELFF

abundance: NA
j_gene: TRBJ2-5
v_gene: TRBV30
d_gene: NA
CDR3nt: TGTGCCTGGAGTGTAGGGGGGGTCGGAAAGACCCAGTACTTC
CDR3aa: CAWSVGGVGKTQYF

abundance: many
j_gene: TRBJ2-7
v_gene: TRBV6-1
d_gene: TRBD2
CDR3nt: TGTGCCAGCAGTGAAGATAGCGGGAGCTCCTACGAGCAGTACTTC
CDR3aa: CASSEDSGSSYEQYF

abundance: few
j_gene: TRBJ2-5
v_gene: TRBV11-1
d_gene: TRBD1
CDR3nt: TGTGCCAGCAACCACGGACAGGGAGGACCAAGGAGGGAGACCCAGTACTTC
CDR3aa: CASNHGQGGPRRETQYF

abundance: NA
j_gene: TRBJ2-3
v_gene: TRBV4-3
d_gene: NA
CDR3nt: TGCGCCAGCAGCCAGAGAGCAGGGACAGATACGCAGTATTTT
CDR3aa: CASSQRAGTDTQYF

abundance: NA
j_gene: TRBJ1-4
v_gene: TRBV6-1
d_gene: NA
CDR3nt: TGTGCCAGTACACCCCAGGACACCCCAGAGGAAAAACTGTTTTTT
CDR3aa: CASTPQDTPEEKLFF

abundance: NA
j_gene: TRBJ2-2
v_gene: TRBV20-1
d_gene: NA
CDR3nt: TGCAGTGCCGGGAACACCGGGGAGCTGTTTTTT
CDR3aa: CSAGNTGELFF

abundance: once
j_gene: TRBJ2-7
v_gene: TRBV11-2
d_gene: TRBD1
CDR3nt: TGTGCCAGCAGCTTAGATGAACAGGGGGTCATAGGGAAGCAGTACTTC
CDR3aa: CASSLDEQGVIGKQYF

abundance: few
j_gene: TRBJ2-7
v_gene: TRBV7-2
d_gene: TRBD2
CDR3nt: TGTGCCAGCAGCTTAGCGGCTAGCGGGGGCTACGAGCAGTACTTC
CDR3aa: CASSLAASGGYEQYF

abundance: once
j_gene: TRBJ2-1
v_gene: TRBV21-1
d_gene: NA
CDR3nt: TGTGCCAGCAGCAAACAGGGTAACAATGAGCAGTTCTTC
CDR3aa: CASSKQGNNEQFF

abundance: NA
j_gene: TRBJ2-3
v_gene: TRBV5-6
d_gene: TRBD2
CDR3nt: TGTGCCAGCAGCGCGGGACTAGCGGCTCCCACAGATACGCAGTATTTT
CDR3aa: CASSAGLAAPTDTQYF

abundance: NA
j_gene: TRBJ2-3
v_gene: TRBV21-1
d_gene: NA
CDR3nt: TGTGCCAGCAGCAAAGCCAGGATCGGAAACACAGATACGCAGTATTTT
CDR3aa: CASSKARIGNTDTQYF